The present TCR beta chain was sequenced within a study of control samples from healthy donors and cancer patients. This clone was detected once. The repertoire was sequenced with immunoSEQ multiplex PCR; TCRdb's copy has only in-frame clones and lacks some. The repertoire has under 200,000 clones, 90% to 95% of them found once; the top ten carry more than 8%. From germline, CDR1 is LNHDA and CDR2 SQIVND (reference sequence). V gave up 4 bases and J gave up 4 bases, with 15 bases separating them. This CDR3 comprises 15 residues. The material sequenced was blood. The rearrangement uses TRBV19 and TRBJ2-3, with a tentative D call TRBD1 (6 bases). This sequence was found in a woman aged 35 to 49 in good health. The CDR3: CASSKRQDVADTQYF. The CDR3 DNA follows: TGTGCCAGTAGTAAAAGACAGGATGTTGCAGATACGCAGTATTTT.